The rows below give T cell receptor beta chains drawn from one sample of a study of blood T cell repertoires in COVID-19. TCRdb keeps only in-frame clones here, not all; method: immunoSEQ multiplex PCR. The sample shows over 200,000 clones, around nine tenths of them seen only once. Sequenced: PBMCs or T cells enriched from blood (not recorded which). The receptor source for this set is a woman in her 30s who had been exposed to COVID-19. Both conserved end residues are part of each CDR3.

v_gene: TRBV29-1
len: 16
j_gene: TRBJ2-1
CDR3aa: CSVEGQNPSSYNEQFF

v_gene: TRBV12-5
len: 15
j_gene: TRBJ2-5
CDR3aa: CASGLDQGFSETQYF

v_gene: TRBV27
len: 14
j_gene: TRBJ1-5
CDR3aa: CASRPGIGNQPQHF

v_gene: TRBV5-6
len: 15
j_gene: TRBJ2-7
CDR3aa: CASSLLAVVEEEQYF

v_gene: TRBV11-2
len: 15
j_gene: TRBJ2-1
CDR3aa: CASSRTSGRDNEQFF

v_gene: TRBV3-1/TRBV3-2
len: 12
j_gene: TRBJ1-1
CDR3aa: CASREGTGKAFF

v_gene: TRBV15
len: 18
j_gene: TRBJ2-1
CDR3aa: CATSRAHTGTSSYNEQFF

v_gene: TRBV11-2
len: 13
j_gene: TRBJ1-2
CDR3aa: CASSLGGPYGYTF

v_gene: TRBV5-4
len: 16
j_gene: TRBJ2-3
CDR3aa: CASSLAGREGADTQYF

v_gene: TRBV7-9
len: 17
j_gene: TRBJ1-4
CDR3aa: CASSSTPQTGVVEKLFF

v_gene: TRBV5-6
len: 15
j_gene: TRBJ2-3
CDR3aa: CASSLGWEWSDTQYF

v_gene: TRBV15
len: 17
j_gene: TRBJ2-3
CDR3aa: CATSRRGPGQGADTQYF

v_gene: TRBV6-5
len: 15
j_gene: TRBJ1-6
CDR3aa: CASSYSAGFNSPLHF

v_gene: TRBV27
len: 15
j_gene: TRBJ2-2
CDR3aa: CASSFRFGPTGELFF

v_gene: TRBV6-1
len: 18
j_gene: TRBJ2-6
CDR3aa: CASSARTAGFEGANVLTF

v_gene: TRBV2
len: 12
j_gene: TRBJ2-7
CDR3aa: CASSVWQSEQYF

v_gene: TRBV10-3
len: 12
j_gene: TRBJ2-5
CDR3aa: CAIRGREETQYF

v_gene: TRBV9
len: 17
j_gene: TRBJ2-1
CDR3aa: CASSVGTSGFSYNEQFF

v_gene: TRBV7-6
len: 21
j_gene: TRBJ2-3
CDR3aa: CASSLFSGGSGLAGVGDTQYF

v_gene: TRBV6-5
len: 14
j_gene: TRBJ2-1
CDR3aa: CASSGLAGLNEQFF

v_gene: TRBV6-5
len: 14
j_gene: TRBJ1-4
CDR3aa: CASSPQGRSEKLFF

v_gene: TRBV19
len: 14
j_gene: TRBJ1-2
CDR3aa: CASSVATATYGYTF

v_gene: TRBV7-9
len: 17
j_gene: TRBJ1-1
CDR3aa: CASSLLGGTEMNTEAFF

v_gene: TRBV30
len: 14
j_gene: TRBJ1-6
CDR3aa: CAWSVGTVNSPLHF

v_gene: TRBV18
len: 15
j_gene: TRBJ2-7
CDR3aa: CASSPTGISSYEQYF

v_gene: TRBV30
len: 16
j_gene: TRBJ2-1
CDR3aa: CAWSVAGTSFWNEQFF

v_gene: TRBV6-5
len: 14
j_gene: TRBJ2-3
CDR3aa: CASSLGGLTDTQYF

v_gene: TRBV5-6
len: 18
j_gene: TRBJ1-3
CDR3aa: CASSWIPPGQGYGNTIYF

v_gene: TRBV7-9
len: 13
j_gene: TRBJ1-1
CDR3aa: CASSWGQGNEAFF

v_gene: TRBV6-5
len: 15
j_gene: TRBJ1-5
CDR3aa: CASSRGVKGNQPQHF

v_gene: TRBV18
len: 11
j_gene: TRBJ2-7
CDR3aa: CASSRGHEQYF

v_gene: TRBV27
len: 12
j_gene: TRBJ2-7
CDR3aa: CASSLYLNEQYF

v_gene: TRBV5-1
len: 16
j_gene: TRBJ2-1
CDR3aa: CASSLYRGSSYNEQFF

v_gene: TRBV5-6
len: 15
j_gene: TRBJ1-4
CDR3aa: CASSPNGGLGEKLFF

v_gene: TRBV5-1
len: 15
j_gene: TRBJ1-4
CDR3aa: CASSQFTGPIEKLFF

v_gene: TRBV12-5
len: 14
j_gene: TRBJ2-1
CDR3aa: CASGLQTRGDEQFF

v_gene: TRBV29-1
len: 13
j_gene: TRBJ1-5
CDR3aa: CSDGGRGNQPQHF

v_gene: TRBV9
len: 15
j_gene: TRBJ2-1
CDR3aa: CASSVDGRAYNEQFF

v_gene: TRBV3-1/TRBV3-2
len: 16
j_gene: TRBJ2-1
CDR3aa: CASSLMGLAGANEQFF

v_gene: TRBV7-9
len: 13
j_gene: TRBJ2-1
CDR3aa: CASSHLMSEGQFF

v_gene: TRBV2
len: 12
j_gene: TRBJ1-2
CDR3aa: CASRGGLNGYTF

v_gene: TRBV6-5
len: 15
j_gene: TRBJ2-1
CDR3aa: CASREGLAGNNEQFF

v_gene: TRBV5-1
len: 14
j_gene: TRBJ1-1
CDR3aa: CASSWGPLNTEAFF